A selection of T cell receptor beta chains follows, all from one sample in a study of cytomegalovirus exposure and HLA in healthy donors. Produced via immunoSEQ multiplex PCR; TCRdb's table is partial and in-frame only. The sample has some 150,000 clones; 79% are singletons. The sequenced sample was PBMCs. These receptors all stem from a woman aged 45-60 years in good health and CMV-seronegative. The CDR3 runs from the conserved cysteine through the conserved F or W. D genes are given only for firm matches. Size values are once, few and many counts, or a class for expanded clones, and some rows have none.

TRBJ1-1 . TRBV10-1 14 . CASSESSGGTEAFF TGCGCCAGCAGTGAGTCCTCCGGAGGCACTGAAGCTTTCTTT
TRBJ1-1 TRBD1 TRBV15 13 . CATSKGQKTEAFF TGTGCCACCAGCAAGGGACAGAAAACTGAAGCTTTCTTT
TRBJ1-5 TRBD1 TRBV19 14 . CASSKGQGNQPQHF TGTGCCAGTAGTAAGGGACAGGGTAATCAGCCCCAGCATTTT
TRBJ2-2 TRBD2 TRBV9 18 once CASSVISSGGLNTGELFF TGTGCCAGCAGCGTAATATCTAGCGGGGGGCTTAACACCGGGGAGCTGTTTTTT
TRBJ1-1 TRBD1 TRBV5-6 14 . CASSRKDREPEAFF TGTGCCAGCAGCCGTAAAGACAGGGAACCTGAAGCTTTCTTT
TRBJ1-5 . TRBV4-3 15 . CASSQGLSRGQPQHF TGCGCCAGCAGCCAAGGACTCTCCCGGGGGCAGCCCCAGCATTTT
TRBJ2-3 TRBD2 TRBV19 16 once CASSPRLAAGTDTQYF TGTGCCAGTAGTCCCCGACTAGCGGCAGGGACAGATACGCAGTATTTT
TRBJ2-1 TRBD1 TRBV5-6 13 . CASSPDRDYEQFF TGTGCCAGCAGCCCGGACAGGGACTATGAGCAGTTCTTC
TRBJ2-7 . TRBV19 16 once CASSSPGGRRGYEQYF TGTGCCAGTAGTAGCCCAGGCGGGCGTCGAGGGTACGAGCAGTACTTC
TRBJ2-7 TRBD2 TRBV25-1 17 . CASSELGTSGGTYEQYF TGTGCCAGCAGTGAATTAGGGACTAGCGGGGGAACCTACGAGCAGTACTTC
TRBJ2-1 TRBD2 TRBV6-4 17 once CASRAAPSGRTYNEQFF TGTGCCAGCAGGGCCGCCCCTAGCGGGAGGACCTACAATGAGCAGTTCTTC
TRBJ1-5 TRBD1 TRBV2 16 . CASSGGTGGGNQPQHF TGTGCCAGCAGTGGCGGGACAGGGGGCGGCAATCAGCCCCAGCATTTT
TRBJ1-2 TRBD1 TRBV19 15 . CASSRTLGQNYGYTF TGTGCCAGTAGCCGAACATTGGGACAGAACTATGGCTACACCTTC
TRBJ2-7 . TRBV5-1 11 . CASSPGYEQYF TGCGCCAGCAGCCCGGGCTACGAGCAGTACTTC
TRBJ2-7 TRBD2 TRBV5-1 15 . CASSSTSGPSYEQYF TGCGCCAGCAGCTCTACTAGCGGGCCGTCCTACGAGCAGTACTTC
TRBJ1-2 . TRBV15 16 . CATSRVGAGSNYGYTF TGTGCCACCAGCAGAGTCGGTGCAGGGTCTAACTATGGCTACACCTTC
TRBJ2-7 . TRBV7-2 14 . CASSSQGGRVEQYF TGTGCCAGCAGCTCCCAAGGGGGGAGGGTCGAGCAGTACTTC
TRBJ2-5 TRBD2 TRBV28 17 . CASSLRLAGALSETQYF TGTGCCAGCAGTTTGCGTCTAGCGGGGGCTCTGTCGGAGACCCAGTACTTC
TRBJ2-5 TRBD2 TRBV7-2 14 . CASSGGGARETQYF TGTGCCAGCAGCGGCGGGGGGGCCAGAGAGACCCAGTACTTC
TRBJ2-7 TRBD1 TRBV5-8 15 . CASSEVGQGAGEQYF TGTGCCAGCAGCGAGGTGGGACAGGGGGCGGGGGAGCAGTACTTC
TRBJ2-3 TRBD2 TRBV7-8 16 . CASSLARGLAGVMQYF TGTGCCAGCAGCTTAGCGCGAGGACTAGCGGGAGTGATGCAGTATTTT
TRBJ2-7 TRBD2 TRBV6-5 14 . CASSYSTTGGEQYF TGTGCCAGCAGTTACTCGACCACGGGGGGCGAGCAGTACTTC
TRBJ2-5 TRBD2 TRBV9 17 . CASSEGGLAGERETQYF TGTGCCAGCAGCGAGGGGGGACTAGCGGGGGAGAGAGAGACCCAGTACTTC
TRBJ1-1 . TRBV4-2 17 . CASSQAHGGTSNTEAFF TGTGCCAGCAGCCAAGCCCATGGGGGGACCTCGAACACTGAAGCTTTCTTT
TRBJ2-3 TRBD2 TRBV7-2 15 . CASSFSGRAPDTQYF TGTGCCAGCAGCTTCAGCGGGAGGGCCCCAGATACGCAGTATTTT
TRBJ2-2 TRBD2 TRBV28 15 . CASILAGGPTGELFF TGTGCCAGCATCCTAGCGGGAGGTCCCACCGGGGAGCTGTTTTTT
TRBJ2-7 TRBD2 TRBV28 17 . CASRGQLAGGHFYEQYF TGTGCCAGCAGAGGCCAACTAGCGGGAGGCCATTTCTACGAGCAGTACTTC
TRBJ2-1 . TRBV5-1 13 . CASSFGGWDEQFF TGCGCCAGCAGCTTCGGAGGTTGGGATGAGCAGTTCTTC
TRBJ2-7 TRBD1 TRBV18 17 . CASSPLNTGTATYEQYF TGTGCCAGCTCACCGCTCAATACCGGGACAGCCACCTACGAGCAGTACTTC
TRBJ2-7 TRBD2 TRBV19 15 . CASAGASGILYEQYF TGTGCCAGTGCAGGAGCTAGCGGGATTCTCTACGAGCAGTACTTC
TRBJ2-3 . TRBV7-2 14 . CASSLGLSGDTQYF TGTGCCAGCAGCTTAGGGTTATCAGGAGATACGCAGTATTTT
TRBJ2-5 . TRBV7-6 18 . CASSLTPIIGGPQETQYF TGTGCCAGCAGCTTAACCCCAATTATCGGGGGACCCCAAGAGACCCAGTACTTC
TRBJ1-5 . TRBV7-9 14 . CSSSLTNSNQPQHF TGTTCCAGCAGCTTGACAAATAGCAATCAGCCCCAGCATTTT
TRBJ1-1 TRBD1 TRBV6-5 15 . CASSSPQGAFSEAFF TGTGCCAGCAGTTCCCCCCAGGGGGCGTTTTCTGAAGCTTTCTTT
TRBJ2-3 TRBD1 TRBV23-1 18 once CASSHPPGQGESTDTQYF TGCGCCAGCAGTCACCCCCCCGGACAGGGCGAGAGCACAGATACGCAGTATTTT
TRBJ2-1 TRBD2 TRBV6-5 15 . CASRPSGAKHNEQFF TGTGCCAGCAGGCCTAGCGGGGCGAAGCACAATGAGCAGTTCTTC
TRBJ2-7 TRBD2 TRBV4-2 16 . CASSQDLNSGSAEQYF TGTGCCAGCAGCCAAGATCTGAATAGCGGGAGTGCCGAGCAGTACTTC
TRBJ1-4 TRBD1 TRBV4-1 15 . CASSQDAGDRGKLFF TGCGCCAGCAGCCAAGATGCGGGGGACAGGGGAAAACTGTTTTTT
TRBJ1-5 . TRBV28 17 . CASPPAGGTNSNQPQHF TGTGCCAGCCCCCCCGCCGGGGGAACCAATAGCAATCAGCCCCAGCATTTT
TRBJ2-4 . TRBV19 13 . CASREDSQNIQYF TGTGCCAGTAGGGAGGACAGCCAAAACATTCAGTACTTC
TRBJ1-5 TRBD1 TRBV10-3 15 . CAISDGQGGNQPQHF TGTGCCATCAGTGATGGGCAGGGGGGCAATCAGCCCCAGCATTTT
TRBJ2-3 TRBD1 TRBV5-6 18 . CASSYVPGQVGSSDTQYF TGTGCCAGCAGCTACGTCCCGGGACAGGTTGGATCATCAGATACGCAGTATTTT
TRBJ2-5 . TRBV7-9 12 . CSSSLAGETQYF TGTTCCAGCAGCTTGGCGGGTGAGACCCAGTACTTC
TRBJ2-1 . TRBV14 15 . CASSPGTTSYNEQFF TGTGCCAGCAGCCCCGGGACAACCTCCTACAATGAGCAGTTCTTC
TRBJ1-4 . TRBV2 13 . CASSDQANEKLFF TGTGCCAGCAGTGACCAGGCTAATGAAAAACTGTTTTTT
TRBJ1-2 TRBD1 TRBV5-1 15 . CASSLEGGVFYGYTF TGCGCCAGCAGCTTGGAAGGGGGCGTCTTCTATGGCTACACCTTC
TRBJ1-3 TRBD1 TRBV6-6 15 few CASRTGQGFGNTIYF TGTGCCAGCAGGACGGGACAGGGATTTGGAAACACCATATATTTT
TRBJ2-3 . TRBV2 14 . CASSLGGGTDTQYF TGTGCCAGCAGCCTAGGGGGGGGGACAGATACGCAGTATTTT
TRBJ1-2 TRBD1 TRBV27 14 . CASSGGQSDYGYTF TGTGCCAGCAGTGGGGGACAGTCGGACTATGGCTACACCTTC
TRBJ1-5 . TRBV9 19 . CASSVEIRSAGESNQPQHF TGTGCCAGCAGCGTAGAGATCCGCAGCGCAGGGGAAAGCAATCAGCCCCAGCATTTT
TRBJ1-5 . TRBV6-5 14 . CASSYSQGYQPQHF TGTGCCAGCAGTTATTCACAGGGTTATCAGCCCCAGCATTTT
TRBJ2-5 . TRBV11-2 12 . CASSSEWETQYF TGTGCCAGCAGCTCGGAGTGGGAGACCCAGTACTTC
TRBJ2-2 TRBD1 TRBV29-1 16 . CSVESGRGRETGELFF TGCAGCGTTGAATCGGGCAGGGGGCGCGAGACCGGGGAGCTGTTTTTT
TRBJ1-4 TRBD1 TRBV7-9 16 . CSSSLSPGTVNEKLFF TGTTCCAGCAGCTTGTCACCCGGGACAGTTAATGAAAAACTGTTTTTT
TRBJ2-1 . TRBV7-9 14 few CASSLVASYNEQFF TGTGCCAGCAGCTTAGTGGCATCCTACAATGAGCAGTTCTTC
TRBJ1-2 . TRBV21-1 13 . CASEGAVWIGYTF TGTGCCAGCGAGGGGGCGGTTTGGATTGGCTACACCTTC
TRBJ2-5 TRBD1 TRBV6-1 17 once CASSEGQGGITRETQYF TGTGCCAGCAGTGAAGGACAGGGGGGGATCACAAGAGAGACCCAGTACTTC
TRBJ2-6 . TRBV14 16 . CASSQDRGNGANVLTF TGTGCCAGCAGCCAAGATCGGGGGAACGGGGCCAACGTCCTGACTTTC